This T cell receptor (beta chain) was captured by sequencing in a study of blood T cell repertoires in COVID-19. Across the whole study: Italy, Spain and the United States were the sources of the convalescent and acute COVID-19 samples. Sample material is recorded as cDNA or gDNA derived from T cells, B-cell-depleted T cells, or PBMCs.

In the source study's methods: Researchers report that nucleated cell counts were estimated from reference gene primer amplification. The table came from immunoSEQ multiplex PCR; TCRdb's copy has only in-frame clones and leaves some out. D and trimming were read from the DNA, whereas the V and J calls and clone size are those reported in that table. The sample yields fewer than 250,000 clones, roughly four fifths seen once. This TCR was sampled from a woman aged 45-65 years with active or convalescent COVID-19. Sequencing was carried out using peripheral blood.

The DNA for the CDR3 is TGTGCCAGCAGCGCTCGCAGGTCCGGGCGAGGGGCTTTCTTT. This sequence encodes CASSARRSGRGAFF. V is TRBV14 and J is TRBJ1-1, with D unresolved. Germline CDR1 reads SGHDN; CDR2 reads FVKESK. The CDR3 consists of 14 residues. The V end was cut by 5 bases, the J end by 11 bases, with 21 bases between.